Each of the 29 T cell receptor beta chains below was sequenced from the same sample in a study of blood T cell repertoires in COVID-19. Produced via immunoSEQ multiplex PCR; TCRdb's table is partial and in-frame only. The data hold some 300,000 clones, with over 85% observed a single time. The source material was PBMCs or T cells enriched from blood (not recorded which). These receptor sequences come from a woman aged 45 to 65 who had been exposed to COVID-19.

This rearrangement joins TRBV7-2 to TRBJ2-2; 9 bases are a match to TRBD2. This CDR3 has 17 residues. Unmatched junction bases numbered 11, after V lost 5 bases and J lost 4 bases. The germline CDR1 and CDR2 sequences are SGHTA and FQGNSA. As DNA, the CDR3 is TGTGCCAGCAGCCCCAGTGGGGCGGGGGGGCGCACCGGGGAGCTGTTTTTT. Protein: CASSPSGAGGRTGELFF.

The chain joins TRBV4-2 to TRBJ2-5, with TRBD2 matching over 16 bases. Germline assignment: CDR1 LGHNA and CDR2 YNFKEQ. There are 17 residues in the CDR3. V was pared by 2 bases and J by 6 bases, with 6 bases of the junction left unmatched. CDR3: CASSQPGLAGGLKTQYF. DNA for the CDR3: TGTGCCAGCAGCCAACCGGGACTAGCGGGGGGGCTGAAGACCCAGTACTTC.

The V and J genes are TRBV6-1 and TRBJ1-1; 10 bases align to TRBD1. Per the germline V gene, CDR1 is MNHNS and CDR2 is SASEGT. The CDR3 runs to 17 residues. Losses at the gene ends were 4 bases for V and 1 base for J; bases not matched to a gene: 9. Here the CDR3 reads CASSGRQGALRNTEAFF. CDR3 DNA sequence: TGTGCCAGCAGTGGCAGACAGGGGGCATTGAGGAACACTGAAGCTTTCTTT.

This chain connects TRBV7-2 to TRBJ2-7; TRBD1 matches 8 bases. V was pared by 1 base and J by 3 bases, with 5 bases of the junction left unmatched. The CDR3 spans 15 residues. The germline gives CDR1 SGHTA, CDR2 FQGNSA. The CDR3 nucleotides are TGTGCCAGCAGCTTAGAGGGGACAGGATTCTACGAGCAGTACTTC. Protein: CASSLEGTGFYEQYF.

The chain has TRBV28 and TRBJ1-2, with TRBD1 matching 7 bases. This CDR3 is built from 14 residues. Germline CDR1 and CDR2: MDHEN and SYDVKM. V was pared by 8 bases and J by 1 base, with 7 bases of the junction left unmatched. The CDR3 bases are TGTGCCAGCCATCCCGGGACAGTTAACTATGGCTACACCTTC. It encodes CASHPGTVNYGYTF.

This clone was found once. V usage is TRBV24-1 and J usage is TRBJ1-2; D is unresolved. The CDR3 consists of 13 residues. The V gene's germline CDR1 is KGHDR and CDR2 SFDVKD. V lost 7 bases to trimming and J lost 1 base, with 9 bases between them. The CDR3 nucleotides read TGTGCCACCAGCACCGGGAGTAACTATGGCTACACCTTC. Residues: CATSTGSNYGYTF.

The V gene is TRBV7-6, the J gene TRBJ1-5; a weak D match, TRBD1 (6 bases). CDR1 and CDR2 (germline): SGHVS, FNYEAQ. The CDR3 consists of 14 residues. Trimming pared 9 bases from V and 2 bases from J, leaving 14 bases between. This chain's CDR3 is CAREQGRGNQPQHF. Here the CDR3 DNA reads TGTGCCAGGGAACAGGGACGGGGCAATCAGCCCCAGCATTTT.

V gene TRBV15 combines with J gene TRBJ2-1, with TRBD1 as a possible D gene (6 bases). CDR1 and CDR2 (germline): LNHNV, YYDKDF (reference sequence). Trimming took off 0 bases at V and 12 bases at J, with 9 bases between the two ends. This CDR3 contains 12 residues. CDR3 coding DNA: TGTGCCACCAGCAGAGAGGGGGCCCCGCAGTTCTTC. This sequence encodes CATSREGAPQFF.

The chain carries TRBV6-1 and TRBJ1-5; D gene ambiguous. Germline V gives CDR1 MNHNS, CDR2 SASEGT. The CDR3 totals 14 residues. V was trimmed by 2 bases and J by 9 bases, leaving 14 bases between them. The CDR3 DNA reads as TGTGCCAGCAGTGAATGGACTGCCGGGCGGCCCCAGCATTTT. Translation gives CASSEWTAGRPQHF.

In DNA form, the CDR3 reads TGTGCCTGGAGTGTACTGGGGACAGTTGATGAGCAGTTCTTC. Translating it yields CAWSVLGTVDEQFF. The chain uses TRBV30 and TRBJ2-1; 7 bases fit TRBD1. The CDR3 consists of 14 residues. Losses at the gene ends were 0 bases for V and 8 bases for J; bases not matched to a gene: 7. The germline V gene has CDR1 GTSNPN and CDR2 SVGIG (reference sequence).

The V gene is TRBV5-1, the J gene TRBJ1-1; a weak D match, TRBD1 (5 bases). V shed 3 bases and J shed 5 bases, with 11 bases lying between them. This CDR3 has 13 residues. Germline CDR1 reads SGHRS; CDR2 reads YFSETQ. CDR3 loop: CASSSGGGTEAFF. In nucleotides, the CDR3 is TGCGCCAGCAGCTCGGGGGGTGGGACTGAAGCTTTCTTT. Complete variable domain (other parts from reference TRBV5-1 and TRBJ1-1): KAGVTQTPRYLIKTRGQQVTLSCSPISGHRSVSWYQQTPGQGLQFLFEYFSETQRNKGNFPGRFSGRQFSNSRSEMNVSTLELGDSALYLCASSSGGGTEAFFGQGTRLTVV.

Regarding this clone: This CDR3 is also generated by other DNA sequences in the sample. The J gene is TRBJ2-7, the V gene TRBV5-4, with D tentatively TRBD2 (5 bases). Trimming shortened V by 0 bases and J by 4 bases, and 5 bases separated the two germline ends. Germline lookup yields CDR1 SGHNT and CDR2 YYREEE (reference sequence). The CDR3 runs 12 residues. The CDR3 sequence: CASSLGGYEQYF. In DNA form, the CDR3 reads TGTGCCAGCAGCTTGGGAGGGTACGAGCAGTACTTC.

This clone occurred once. This chain links TRBV7-6 with TRBJ2-2; D unclear. This CDR3 region has 15 residues. V was cut by 9 bases and J by 7 bases, with 21 bases left in between. The germline V gene encodes CDR1 SGHVS and CDR2 FNYEAQ. Written as DNA, the CDR3 is TGTGCCAGTTCAACCGGCCGACGCGGCCGCGGGGAGCTGTTTTTT. It codes for CASSTGRRGRGELFF. Full variable domain (remainder filled in from reference TRBV7-6 and TRBJ2-2): GAGVSQSPRYKVTKRGQDVALRCDPISGHVSLYWYRQALGQGPEFLTYFNYEAQQDKSGLPNDRFSAERPEGSISTLTIQRTEQRDSAMYRCASSTGRRGRGELFFGEGSRLTVL.

This chain connects TRBV6-1 to TRBJ1-2; a weak D match, TRBD1 (5 bases). Per germline, CDR1 MNHNS and CDR2 SASEGT. The CDR3 has 15 amino acids. V gave up 2 bases and J gave up 1 base, with 11 bases separating them. As DNA, the CDR3 is TGTGCCAGCAGTGAATGGCAGGGATTTAACTATGGCTACACCTTC. Encoded protein: CASSEWQGFNYGYTF.

The V call is TRBV14, the J call TRBJ2-3; D may be TRBD2 (5 bases). Per germline, CDR1 SGHDN and CDR2 FVKESK. Trimming stripped 0 bases from V and 8 bases from J, with 9 bases between. This CDR3 contains 13 residues. Written as DNA, the CDR3 is TGTGCCAGCAGCCAAGAACTAGAAAGTACGCAGTATTTT. It is translated as CASSQELESTQYF. The variable domain in full, completed from reference TRBV14 and TRBJ2-3, reads EAGVTQFPSHSVIEKGQTVTLRCDPISGHDNLYWYRRVMGKEIKFLLHFVKESKQDESGMPNNRFLAERTGGTYSTLKVQPAELEDSGVYFCASSQELESTQYFGPGTRLTVL.

The chain uses TRBV9 and TRBJ1-2; TRBD1 agrees at 8 bases. This CDR3 region has 12 residues. Looked up from germline, CDR1 is SGDLS and CDR2 is YYNGEE. V trimming: 3 bases; J trimming: 13 bases; junction bases outside the gene matches: 8. CDR3 sequence: CASSAGQGRSTF. The CDR3, as DNA: TGTGCCAGCAGCGCCGGACAGGGTAGATCCACCTTC.

This sequence joins TRBV2 and TRBJ2-3; no definite D call. The germline gives CDR1 SNHLY, CDR2 FYNNEI. CDR3 length equals 15 residues. Trimming cost V 6 bases and J 4 bases, with 17 bases left between them. The DNA for the CDR3 is TGTGCCAGCAGGACGACACCCCTTTCCTCAGATACGCAGTATTTT. Protein product: CASRTTPLSSDTQYF. The complete variable domain, with remaining parts taken from reference TRBV2 and TRBJ2-3, reads EPEVTQTPSHQVTQMGQEVILRCVPISNHLYFYWYRQILGQKVEFLVSFYNNEISEKSEIFDDQFSVERPDGSNFTLKIRSTKLEDSAMYFCASRTTPLSSDTQYFGPGTRLTVL.

This chain connects TRBV29-1 to TRBJ1-5; 7 bases agree with TRBD1. Germline V gene data show CDR1 as SQVTM and CDR2 as ANQGSEA. The CDR3 covers 12 residues. In nucleotides, the CDR3 is TGCACCGGGGACAGAGGCAATCAGCCCCAGCATTTT. Its translation: CTGDRGNQPQHF.

The rearrangement links TRBV18 to TRBJ2-2; D gene ambiguous. CDR3 length: 15 amino acids. Trimming took 2 bases from V and 4 from J, leaving 11 bases between them. Per the germline V gene, CDR1 is KGHSH and CDR2 is LQKENI. The DNA for the CDR3 is TGTGCCAGCTCACCAACGATAGCCGGCACCGGGGAGCTGTTTTTT. The encoded protein is CASSPTIAGTGELFF.

The chain is built from TRBV7-2 and TRBJ2-3, with 8 bases fitting TRBD2. With 5 bases clipped from V and 4 bases from J, the junction kept 5 bases outside the gene matches. CDR1 SGHTA and CDR2 FQGNSA come from the germline V gene. The CDR3 is 14 residues long. The CDR3: CASSLVSGADTQYF. As DNA, the CDR3 is TGTGCCAGCAGCCTGGTTAGCGGGGCAGATACGCAGTATTTT.

This rearrangement joins TRBV25-1 to TRBJ1-6; TRBD1 might be the D (5 bases). Trimming shortened V by 6 bases and J by 7 bases, and 22 bases separated the two germline ends. Germline V gives CDR1 MGHDK, CDR2 SYGVNS. The CDR3 loop spans 17 amino acids. The CDR3 region is CASSLGARTGGNSPLHF. DNA for the CDR3: TGTGCCAGCAGCTTAGGAGCCCGGACGGGGGGAAATTCACCCCTCCACTTT.

The genes are TRBV5-1 and TRBJ2-3; D might be TRBD1 (7 bases). Trimming removed 4 bases at V and 4 bases at J, with 19 bases between. CDR3 size: 16 residues. Per germline, CDR1 SGHRS and CDR2 YFSETQ. CDR3 residues: CASSPDGGGFADTQYF. CDR3 bases: TGCGCCAGCAGCCCGGACGGAGGGGGCTTTGCAGATACGCAGTATTTT.

The chain has TRBV7-8 and TRBJ1-2; D is ambiguous. V lost 1 base to trimming and J lost 4 bases, with 13 bases between them. This CDR3 spans 15 amino acids. The germline V gene has CDR1 SGHVS and CDR2 FQNEAQ. For the CDR3, the DNA is TGTGCCAGCAGCTTAGGCAGCACGGGAGTCTATGGCTACACCTTC. This translates into CASSLGSTGVYGYTF.

The rearrangement links TRBV9 to TRBJ1-3; 12 bases are shared with TRBD1. The trim removed 3 bases at V and 0 bases at J, leaving 7 bases unmatched. CDR1 and CDR2 from the germline V gene are SGDLS and YYNGEE. The CDR3 runs to 18 residues. CDR3 nucleotides: TGTGCCAGCAGCGGCTGGGACAGGGGGCCGAGCTCTGGAAACACCATATATTTT. Its protein product is CASSGWDRGPSSGNTIYF.

This clone was found once. The gene calls are TRBV12-3 or TRBV12-4 and TRBJ1-1; no definite D call. The CDR3 contains 13 residues. The V end lost 2 bases, the J end lost 4 bases, and 8 bases lay between the germline ends. The CDR3 coding sequence is TGTGCCAGCAGTTTAAAGCACGGCACTGAAGCTTTCTTT. As protein: CASSLKHGTEAFF.

The chain links TRBV6-1 to TRBJ1-2; D ambiguous. CDR3 size: 16 residues. Between the trimmed V and J ends, which lost 1 base and 5 bases, there was a span of 17 bases. Germline CDR1 MNHNS, CDR2 SASEGT. The CDR3 nucleotides read TGTGCCAGCAGTGAAGGTAACTCCTTCGAATGGTATGGCTACACCTTC. Translation gives CASSEGNSFEWYGYTF.

The chain uses TRBV29-1 and TRBJ2-5; 14 nucleotides agree with TRBD2. V trimming: 6 bases; J trimming: 1 base; junction bases outside the gene matches: 16. Germline V lookup: CDR1 SQVTM, CDR2 ANQGSEA. The CDR3 extends over 19 amino acids. The CDR3 nucleotides are TGCAGCGTGGAGGGTTCGTCTGGACTAGCGGGGGGCCCCCAAGAGACCCAGTACTTC. It translates to CSVEGSSGLAGGPQETQYF.

As to this clone: At the DNA level, this CDR3 is encoded by other sequences in the same sample as well. This rearrangement joins TRBV10-3 to TRBJ1-5, with TRBD1 matching 10 bases. Trimming removed 6 bases from V and 5 bases from J; junction bases left unmatched: 1. Germline V CDR1 and CDR2: ENHRY, SYGVKD. The CDR3 is 13 amino acids. CDR3 nucleotide sequence: TGTGCCATCAGCGGACAGGGGGATCAGCCCCAGCATTTT. Its protein is CAISGQGDQPQHF.

The chain employs TRBV5-1 and TRBJ2-3; TRBD1 matches at 8 bases. Germline trimming cut 2 bases from V and 6 bases from J; bases unmatched to any gene: 14. The CDR3 is 17 amino acids. Germline values: CDR1 SGHRS, CDR2 YFSETQ. The CDR3 sequence is CASSFLKIGQGMDTQYF. In DNA, the CDR3 is TGCGCCAGCAGCTTTCTAAAAATCGGACAGGGCATGGATACGCAGTATTTT. Full variable domain (remainder filled in from reference TRBV5-1 and TRBJ2-3): KAGVTQTPRYLIKTRGQQVTLSCSPISGHRSVSWYQQTPGQGLQFLFEYFSETQRNKGNFPGRFSGRQFSNSRSEMNVSTLELGDSALYLCASSFLKIGQGMDTQYFGPGTRLTVL.